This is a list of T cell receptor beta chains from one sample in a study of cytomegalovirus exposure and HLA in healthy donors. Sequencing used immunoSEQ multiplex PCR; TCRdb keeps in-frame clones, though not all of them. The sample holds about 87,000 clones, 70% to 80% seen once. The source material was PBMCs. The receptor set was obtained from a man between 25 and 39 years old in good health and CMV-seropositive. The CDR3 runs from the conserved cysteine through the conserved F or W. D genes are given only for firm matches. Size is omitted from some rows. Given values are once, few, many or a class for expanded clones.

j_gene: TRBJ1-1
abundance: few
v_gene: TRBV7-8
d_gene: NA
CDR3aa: CASSFWARETEAFF
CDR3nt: TGTGCCAGCAGCTTTTGGGCGAGGGAAACTGAAGCTTTCTTT

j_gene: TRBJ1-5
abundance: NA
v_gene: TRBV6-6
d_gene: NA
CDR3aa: CASSSEGDQPQHF
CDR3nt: TGTGCCAGCAGCAGTGAGGGGGATCAGCCCCAGCATTTT

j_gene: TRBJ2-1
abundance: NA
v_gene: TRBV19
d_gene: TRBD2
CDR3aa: CASSWQRGGSEQFF
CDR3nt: TGTGCCAGTAGTTGGCAGCGGGGGGGCAGTGAGCAGTTCTTC

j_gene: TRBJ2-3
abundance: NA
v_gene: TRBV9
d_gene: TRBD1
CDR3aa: CASSVVPGGGTDTQYF
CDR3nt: TGTGCCAGCAGCGTAGTTCCAGGGGGAGGCACAGATACGCAGTATTTT

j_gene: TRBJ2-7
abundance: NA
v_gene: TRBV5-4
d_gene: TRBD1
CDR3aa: CASSPGQGREQYF
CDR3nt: TGTGCCAGCAGCCCGGGACAGGGGCGCGAGCAGTACTTC

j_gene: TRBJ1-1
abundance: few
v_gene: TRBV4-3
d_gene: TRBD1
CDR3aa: CASSQERTGSTEAFF
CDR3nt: TGCGCCAGCAGCCAAGAGAGGACAGGGAGCACTGAAGCTTTCTTT

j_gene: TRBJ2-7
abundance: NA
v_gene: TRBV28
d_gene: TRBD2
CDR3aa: CASSLLVGEESGRRNEQYF
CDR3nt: TGTGCCAGCAGTTTATTGGTGGGGGAGGAGAGCGGGAGGCGGAACGAGCAGTACTTC

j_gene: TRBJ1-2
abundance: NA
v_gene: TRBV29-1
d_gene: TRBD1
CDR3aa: CSVGTGGGYPF
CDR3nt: TGCAGCGTTGGGACAGGGGGTGGCTACCCCTTC

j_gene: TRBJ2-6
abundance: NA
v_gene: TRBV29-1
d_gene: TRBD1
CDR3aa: CSVGQGSGANVLTF
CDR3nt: TGCAGCGTCGGACAGGGGTCGGGGGCCAACGTCCTGACTTTC

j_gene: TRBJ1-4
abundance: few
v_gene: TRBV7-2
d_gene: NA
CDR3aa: CASSLSGEKLFF
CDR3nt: TGTGCCAGCAGCTTGTCAGGGGAAAAACTGTTTTTT

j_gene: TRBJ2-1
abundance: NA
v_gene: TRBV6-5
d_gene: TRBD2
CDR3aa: CASSYELAGGPHVEFF
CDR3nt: TGTGCCAGCAGTTACGAACTAGCGGGAGGGCCCCATGTTGAGTTCTTC

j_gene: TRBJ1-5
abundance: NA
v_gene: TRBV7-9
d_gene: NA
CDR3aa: CASSIQGGNQPQHF
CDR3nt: TGTGCCAGCAGCATACAGGGTGGCAATCAGCCCCAGCATTTT

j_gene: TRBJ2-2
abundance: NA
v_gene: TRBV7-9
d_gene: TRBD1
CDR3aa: CASSLAADRVTNTGELFF
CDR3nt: TGTGCCAGCAGCTTAGCTGCGGACAGGGTAACGAACACCGGGGAGCTGTTTTTT

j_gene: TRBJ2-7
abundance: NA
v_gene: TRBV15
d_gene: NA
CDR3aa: CATSLLAVSSYEQYF
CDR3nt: TGTGCCACCAGCTTGCTAGCTGTCAGCTCCTACGAGCAGTACTTC

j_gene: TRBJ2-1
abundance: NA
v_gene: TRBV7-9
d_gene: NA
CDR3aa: CASSLVRVLFPYNEQFF
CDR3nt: TGTGCCAGCAGCTTAGTACGAGTCCTGTTTCCCTACAATGAGCAGTTCTTC

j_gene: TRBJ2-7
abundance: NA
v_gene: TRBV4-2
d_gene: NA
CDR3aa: CASSQDWPREQYF
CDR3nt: TGTGCCAGCAGCCAAGACTGGCCTAGGGAGCAGTACTTC

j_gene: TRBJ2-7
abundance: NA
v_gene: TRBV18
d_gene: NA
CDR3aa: CASSPYTGSYEQYF
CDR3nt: TGTGCCAGCTCACCATATACAGGGTCCTACGAGCAGTACTTC

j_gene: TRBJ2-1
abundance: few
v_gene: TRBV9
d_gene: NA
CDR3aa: CASSPRGQMEFF
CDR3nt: TGTGCCAGCAGCCCCCGAGGACAGATGGAGTTCTTC

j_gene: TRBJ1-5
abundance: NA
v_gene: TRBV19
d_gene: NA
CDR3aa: CASSTPSDRSYSNQPQHF
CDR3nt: TGTGCCAGTAGCACGCCCTCGGACAGATCATATAGCAATCAGCCCCAGCATTTT

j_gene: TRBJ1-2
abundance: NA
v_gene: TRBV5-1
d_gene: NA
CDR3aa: CASSLEGRGGYTF
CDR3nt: TGCGCCAGCAGCTTGGAAGGGAGAGGAGGCTACACCTTC

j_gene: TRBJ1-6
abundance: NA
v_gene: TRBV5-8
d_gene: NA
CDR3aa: CASSLREPNSPLHF
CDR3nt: TGTGCCAGCAGTTTGCGGGAGCCGAATTCACCCCTCCACTTT

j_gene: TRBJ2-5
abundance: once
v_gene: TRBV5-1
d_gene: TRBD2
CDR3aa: CASSPRASGGYSQETQYF
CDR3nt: TGCGCCAGCAGCCCCCGGGCTAGCGGGGGCTACTCCCAAGAGACCCAGTACTTC

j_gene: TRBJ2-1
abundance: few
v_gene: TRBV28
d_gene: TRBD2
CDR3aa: CASSFSPGLGTMLNEQFF
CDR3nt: TGTGCCAGCAGTTTTTCTCCGGGACTAGGCACAATGCTCAATGAGCAGTTCTTC

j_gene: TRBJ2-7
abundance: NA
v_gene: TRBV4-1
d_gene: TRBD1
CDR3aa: CASSRTGGENEQYF
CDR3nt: TGCGCCAGCAGTAGGACAGGGGGCGAGAACGAGCAGTACTTC

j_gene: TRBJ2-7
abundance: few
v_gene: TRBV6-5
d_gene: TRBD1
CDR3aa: CASSRTGSEQYF
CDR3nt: TGTGCCAGCAGTCGGACAGGGTCCGAGCAGTACTTC

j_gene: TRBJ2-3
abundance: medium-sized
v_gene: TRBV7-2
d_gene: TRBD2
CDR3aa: CASRLAGASTDTQYF
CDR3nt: TGTGCCAGCAGATTAGCGGGGGCTAGCACAGATACGCAGTATTTT

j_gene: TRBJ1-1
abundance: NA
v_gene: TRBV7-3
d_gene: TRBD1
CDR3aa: CASSWTGGGNTEAFF
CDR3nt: TGTGCCAGCAGCTGGACAGGGGGCGGGAACACTGAAGCTTTCTTT

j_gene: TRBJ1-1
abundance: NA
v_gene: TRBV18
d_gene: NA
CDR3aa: CASSPDWASTFF
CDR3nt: TGTGCCAGCTCACCAGATTGGGCAAGCACTTTCTTT

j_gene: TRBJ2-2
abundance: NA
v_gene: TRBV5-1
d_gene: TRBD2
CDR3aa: CASSWGTSGNTGELFF
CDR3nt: TGCGCCAGCAGCTGGGGGACTAGCGGGAACACCGGGGAGCTGTTTTTT

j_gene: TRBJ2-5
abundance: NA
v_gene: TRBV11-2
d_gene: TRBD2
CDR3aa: CASSKGLADPETQYF
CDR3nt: TGTGCCAGCAGCAAGGGACTAGCCGATCCAGAGACCCAGTACTTC

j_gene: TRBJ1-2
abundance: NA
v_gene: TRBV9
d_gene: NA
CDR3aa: CASSVERQGGGYTF
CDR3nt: TGTGCCAGCAGCGTAGAGCGGCAGGGAGGTGGCTACACCTTC

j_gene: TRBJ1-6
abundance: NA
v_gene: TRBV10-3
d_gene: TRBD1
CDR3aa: CAISESAGGESPLHF
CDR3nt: TGTGCCATCAGTGAGTCGGCAGGGGGCGAATCACCCCTCCACTTT

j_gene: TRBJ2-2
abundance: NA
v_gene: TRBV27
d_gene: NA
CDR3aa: CASSHSPEDGLFF
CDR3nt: TGTGCCAGCAGTCACTCACCGGAGGACGGGCTGTTTTTT

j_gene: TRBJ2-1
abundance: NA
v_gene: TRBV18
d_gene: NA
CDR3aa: CASSRDREAGEAFF
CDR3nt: TGTGCCAGCTCACGGGACAGGGAAGCGGGAGAAGCGTTCTTC

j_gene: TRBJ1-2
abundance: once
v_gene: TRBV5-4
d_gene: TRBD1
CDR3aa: CASSLRVGTGINYGYTF
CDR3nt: TGTGCCAGCAGCTTGAGGGTAGGGACAGGGATTAACTATGGCTACACCTTC

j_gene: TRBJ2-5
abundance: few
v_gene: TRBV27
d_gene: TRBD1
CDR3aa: CASSSGQGKGQETQYF
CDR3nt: TGTGCCAGCAGTTCGGGACAGGGTAAGGGGCAAGAGACCCAGTACTTC

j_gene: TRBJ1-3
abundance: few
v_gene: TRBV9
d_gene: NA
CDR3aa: CASSGGGGGNTIYF
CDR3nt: TGTGCCAGCAGCGGAGGGGGAGGGGGAAACACCATATATTTT

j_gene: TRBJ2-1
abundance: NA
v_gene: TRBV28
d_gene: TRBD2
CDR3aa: CASSSLPAREVYNEQFF
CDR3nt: TGTGCCAGCAGTAGTCTTCCGGCGCGGGAGGTTTACAATGAGCAGTTCTTC

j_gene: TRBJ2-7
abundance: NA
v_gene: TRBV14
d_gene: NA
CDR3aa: CASSQVSEQQYF
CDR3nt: TGTGCCAGCAGCCAAGTTTCGGAGCAGCAGTACTTC

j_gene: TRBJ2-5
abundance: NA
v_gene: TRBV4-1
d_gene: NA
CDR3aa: CASSQGHGGARETQYF
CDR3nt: TGCGCCAGCAGCCAAGGACACGGAGGAGCTAGAGAGACCCAGTACTTC

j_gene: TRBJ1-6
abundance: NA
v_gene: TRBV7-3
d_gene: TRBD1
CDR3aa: CASSYGTGGNSPLHF
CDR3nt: TGTGCCAGCAGCTACGGGACAGGGGGAAATTCACCCCTCCACTTT

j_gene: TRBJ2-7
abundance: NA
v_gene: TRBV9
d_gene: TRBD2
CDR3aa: CASSVGTSSHEQYF
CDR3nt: TGTGCCAGCAGCGTGGGGACTAGCAGCCACGAGCAGTACTTC

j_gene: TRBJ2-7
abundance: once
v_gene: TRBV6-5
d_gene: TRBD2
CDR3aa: CASSYLTSGLTYEQYF
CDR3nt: TGTGCCAGCAGTTACTTGACTAGCGGGCTTACCTACGAGCAGTACTTC

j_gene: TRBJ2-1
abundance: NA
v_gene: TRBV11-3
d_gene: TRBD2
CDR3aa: CASSISGGVGNEQFF
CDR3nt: TGTGCCAGCAGCATTAGCGGGGGGGTGGGGAATGAGCAGTTCTTC

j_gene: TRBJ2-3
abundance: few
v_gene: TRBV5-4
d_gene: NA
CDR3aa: CASSLAFGWTDTQYF
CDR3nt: TGTGCCAGCAGCTTGGCCTTCGGTTGGACAGATACGCAGTATTTT

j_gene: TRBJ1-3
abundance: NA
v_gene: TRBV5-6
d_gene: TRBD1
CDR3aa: CASSPTQGAVGNTIYF
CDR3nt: TGTGCCAGCAGCCCAACACAGGGGGCAGTCGGAAACACCATATATTTT

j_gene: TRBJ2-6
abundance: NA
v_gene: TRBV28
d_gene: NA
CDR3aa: CASSRPGTTGANVLTF
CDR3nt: TGTGCCAGCAGCCGACCGGGGACAACTGGGGCCAACGTCCTGACTTTC

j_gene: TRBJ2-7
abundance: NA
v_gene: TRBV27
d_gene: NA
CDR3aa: CASSLGSRSYEQYF
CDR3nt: TGTGCCAGCAGTTTGGGGAGTAGATCCTACGAGCAGTACTTC

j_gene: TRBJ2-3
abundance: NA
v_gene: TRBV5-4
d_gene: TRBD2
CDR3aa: CASSLLTSGREDTQYF
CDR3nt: TGTGCCAGCAGCTTGTTGACTAGCGGGAGAGAAGATACGCAGTATTTT

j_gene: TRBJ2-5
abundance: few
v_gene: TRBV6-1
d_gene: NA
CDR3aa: CASTARETQYF
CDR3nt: TGTGCCAGCACAGCTAGGGAGACCCAGTACTTC

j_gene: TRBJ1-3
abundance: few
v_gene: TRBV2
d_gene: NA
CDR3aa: CASSESGGAGNTIYF
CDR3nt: TGTGCCAGCAGTGAATCGGGGGGGGCTGGAAACACCATATATTTT

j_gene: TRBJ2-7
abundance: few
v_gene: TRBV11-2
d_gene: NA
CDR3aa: CASSLEWLERLGYEQYF
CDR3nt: TGTGCCAGCAGCTTAGAGTGGTTGGAGCGGCTCGGGTACGAGCAGTACTTC

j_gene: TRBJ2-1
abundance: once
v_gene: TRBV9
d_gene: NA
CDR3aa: CASSVGGAGWNEQFF
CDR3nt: TGTGCCAGCAGCGTAGGTGGGGCTGGGTGGAATGAGCAGTTCTTC